This T cell receptor (beta chain) was captured in a study of patients and donors after allogeneic stem cell transplantation. A single record per CDR3 protein comes from TCRdb applying MiXCR to the RT-PCR reads. This table holds about a million distinct CDR3 sequences, more than 15% found once. This clonotype was seen a few times. The V end lost 2 bases, the J end lost 8 bases, and 13 bases lay between the germline ends. This CDR3 has 14 amino acids. CDR1 and CDR2 (germline): MRHNA, SNTAGT. The chain links TRBV6-4 to TRBJ2-1; no firm D call. This sequence was found in a human donor who was either an allogeneic HSCT recipient or a stem cell or donor lymphocyte infusion donor (not recorded which). It is not recorded whose cells these are; they may come from a transplant donor. Source material: blood, either unsorted or a sorted T cell fraction (not recorded which). The CDR3 region is CASSDGPGPHEQFF. The CDR3 DNA follows: TGTGCCAGCAGTGACGGGCCGGGCCCACATGAGCAGTTCTTC.